This T cell receptor beta chain was recovered during a study of T cell changes during pregnancy in multiple sclerosis. With 5 bases clipped from V and 4 bases from J, the junction kept 11 bases outside the gene matches. This CDR3 is built from 16 residues. Looked up from germline, CDR1 is MNHEY and CDR2 is SMNVEV (reference sequence). The protocol was immunoSEQ multiplex PCR, while the TCRdb copy is restricted to in-frame clones and leaves out a portion. The sample consists of about 72,000 clones, 90% to 95% of them appearing once. The specimen comprised peripheral blood, sampled in the third trimester of pregnancy. The TCR originated in a female donor in good health, enrolled as a control in a pregnancy study. The rearrangement uses TRBV27 and TRBJ2-3; 8 nucleotides align to TRBD1. DNA of the CDR3: TGTGCCAGCAGTCTATTGGACAGGGTCGGATCAGATACGCAGTATTTT. As protein: CASSLLDRVGSDTQYF.